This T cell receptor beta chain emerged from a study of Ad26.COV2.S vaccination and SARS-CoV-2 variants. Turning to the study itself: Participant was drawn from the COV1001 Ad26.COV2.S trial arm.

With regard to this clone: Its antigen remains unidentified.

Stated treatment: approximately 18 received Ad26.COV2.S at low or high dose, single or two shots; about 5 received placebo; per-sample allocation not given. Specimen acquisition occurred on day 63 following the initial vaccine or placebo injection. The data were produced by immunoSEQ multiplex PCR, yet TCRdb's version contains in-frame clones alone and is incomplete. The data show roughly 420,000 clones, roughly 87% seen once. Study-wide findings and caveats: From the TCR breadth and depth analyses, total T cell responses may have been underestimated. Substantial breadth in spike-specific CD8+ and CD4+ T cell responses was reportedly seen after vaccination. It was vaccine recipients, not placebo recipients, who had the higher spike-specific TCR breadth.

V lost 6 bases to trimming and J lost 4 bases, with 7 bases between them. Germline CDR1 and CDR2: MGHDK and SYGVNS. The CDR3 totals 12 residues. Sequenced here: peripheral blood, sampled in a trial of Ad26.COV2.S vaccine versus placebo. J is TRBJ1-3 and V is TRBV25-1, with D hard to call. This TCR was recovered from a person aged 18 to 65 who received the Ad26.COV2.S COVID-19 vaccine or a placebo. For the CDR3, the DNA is TGTGCCAGCAGCAGTGCGGGAAACACCATATATTTT. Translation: CASSSAGNTIYF.